Included here is one T cell receptor beta chain sequence, with context. What antigen it recognizes has not been identified. No base quality information exists; no much larger clone differs at one position. The sample is drawn from a study of CD8+ T cells in alopecia areata (dated by TCRdb to 2016 to 2019). Concerning the study at large: The treated patients, all with moderate-to-severe alopecia areata, were enrolled in an open-label pilot trial of oral tofacitinib given at 5 to 10 mg twice daily. Tofacitinib was given for 6 to 18 months, followed by 6 months of follow-up off drug to assess delayed response and recurrence. For the treated patients, the SALT score, which quantifies what percentage of scalp surface area is affected, served as the measure of disease severity. High-throughput TCRbeta sequencing was used to examine T cell clonal expansion in alopecia areata in both the C3H/HeJ mouse model and human patients. Human TCRbeta sequencing covered scalp tissue and sorted CD4+ and CD8+ peripheral blood T cells from patchy and totalis/universalis alopecia areata patients and healthy controls. Biopsies were taken from tofacitinib-treated patients at baseline and at 4 and 24 weeks of treatment, and a later scalp biopsy was taken in several of the tofacitinib-treated patients. Clonality in the scalp was compared among normal scalp (n=4), patchy alopecia areata scalp (n=8), and alopecia totalis/universalis scalp (n=8). RNA was extracted with the PAXgene miRNA kit for fixed scalp, the miRNeasy kit for PBMCs, and the RNeasy kit for mouse skin. TCRbeta CDR3 regions were amplified by immunoSEQ multiplex PCR using 35 Vbeta forward and 13 Jbeta reverse primers.

Broader findings and caveats from the paper: Compared with normal scalp, lesional scalp had higher clonality and more expanded CD8+ clones, particularly in alopecia totalis/universalis, a pattern that suggests antigenic drive. Tofacitinib significantly lowered scalp clonality and the number of expanded CD8+ clones among the top 100 scalp clones. During tofacitinib treatment, many expanded lesional clones remained in scalp and blood, and this persistence may partly explain relapse after treatment is stopped. Scalp TCR repertoire analysis is complicated because resident alphabeta T cells in normal human skin are also sequenced, whereas mouse skin is dominated by gammadelta T cells. Shared TCR sequences between patients were less evident than in mice, which may be partly attributable to HLA diversity in the patient population. Because the treated cohort was small and included a single nonresponder, larger studies are needed to assess links between baseline CD8+ expansion and response.

Library preparation was by the immunoSEQ multiplex PCR assay. RNA was extracted from all samples and reverse transcribed into cDNA, which served as template for TCR sequencing. First-strand cDNA was synthesized using SuperScript III with a 2:1 mix of oligo-dT and random hexamers. A synthetic immune receptor repertoire was used to assess amplification bias, and residual bias was removed computationally. The study's own analysis went as follows. Raw reads were preprocessed for error removal, and CDR3 was defined according to IMGT conventions as running from the conserved cysteine to phenylalanine. To get clonality, Shannon entropy was normalized by log2 of the number of productive unique TCRs and the result was subtracted from 1. CD4 or CD8 identity of scalp clones was inferred by cross-referencing scalp TCRbeta sequences with sorted blood CD4 and CD8 repertoires. TCRdb limited this immuneACCESS table to in-frame rearrangements with V and J called. A share of clones is missing; checked studies link under half to unresolved V genes, and the rest is unexplained. The V and J calls and clone size come from that table; D and trimming were worked out from the DNA. This sample holds 180,000 or so clones; roughly 64% were observed only once. The ten largest clonotypes hold 4.5% to 6% of the sample.

The germline V gene (reference sequence) provides CDR1 LNHNV and CDR2 YYDKDF. V loses 3 bases of germline sequence and J loses 1 base, and the interval between the two ends is 7 bases. Including the terminal cysteine and phenylalanine, the CDR3 comprises 13 residues. The entry retains the CDR3 DNA only, 39 bases that are in frame from base 1. In the paper's terms, the time point label means: 24 weeks on oral tofacitinib. What the treatment or condition label conveys for this sample: oral pan-JAK inhibitor, 5-10 mg twice daily. Peripheral blood and lesional scalp punch biopsies were obtained from patients with alopecia areata. PBMCs were separated by density centrifugation and stained for CD3, CD4 and CD8, after which CD4+ and CD8+ T cells were sorted on a FACSAria.

The TCR originated in a human donor with alopecia areata. The chain is assembled from TRBV15 and TRBJ2-7; too little of a D gene remains to name it. Here the sequenced sample was CD4+ T cells sorted from blood, taken at week 24, from a patient treated with tofacitinib. The DNA reads TGTGCCACCAGCAGGCACAGTTCCTACGAGCAGTACTTC. Translated, this is CATSRHSSYEQYF.